A single TCR beta chain is shown here with its context. Its specificity is not known. These data originate in a study of T cells in localized non-small cell lung cancer. Germline-derived CDR1 and CDR2 are GTSNPN and SVGIG (reference sequence). The CDR3 spans 12 residues. With 2 bases removed from V and 1 base from J, the gap between germline ends came to 5 bases. The study's findings and limits: The highest T cell clonality was in uninvolved adjacent lung, above tumor. Blood T cell density predicted longer survival; adjacent-lung clonality, shorter. Since sequencing was restricted to only one region of the tumor, intratumor heterogeneity remains a possibility. Adjacent lung held a median roughly 60 of the top 100 tumor clones.

TCRdb's table, derived via immunoSEQ multiplex PCR, lists solely in-frame clones and lacks some. The sample includes over 40,000 clones, around 87% of them seen just once. The V gene is TRBV30, the J gene TRBJ1-1; D gene unclear. The receptor was isolated from a woman aged 18-49 years with stage III lung adenocarcinoma. Specimen: peripheral blood, collected before any cancer treatment. The CDR3 here is CAWSRPNTEAFF. CDR3 in DNA: TGTGCCTGGAGTAGACCGAACACTGAAGCTTTCTTT.